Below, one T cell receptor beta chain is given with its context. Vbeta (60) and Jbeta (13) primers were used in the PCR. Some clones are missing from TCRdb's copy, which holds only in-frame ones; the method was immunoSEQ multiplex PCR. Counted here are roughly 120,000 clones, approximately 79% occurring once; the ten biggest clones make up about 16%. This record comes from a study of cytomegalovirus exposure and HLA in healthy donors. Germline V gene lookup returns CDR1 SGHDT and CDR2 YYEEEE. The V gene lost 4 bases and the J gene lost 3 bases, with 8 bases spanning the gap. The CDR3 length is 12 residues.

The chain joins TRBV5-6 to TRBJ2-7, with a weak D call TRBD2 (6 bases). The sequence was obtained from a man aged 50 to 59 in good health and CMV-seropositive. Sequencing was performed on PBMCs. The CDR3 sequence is CASSRLGYEQYF. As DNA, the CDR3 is TGTGCCAGCAGCCGACTAGGCTACGAGCAGTACTTC. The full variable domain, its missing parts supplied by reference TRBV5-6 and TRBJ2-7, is DAGVTQSPTHLIKTRGQQVTLRCSPKSGHDTVSWYQQALGQGPQFIFQYYEEEERQRGNFPDRFSGHQFPNYSSELNVNALLLGDSALYLCASSRLGYEQYFGPGTRLTVT.